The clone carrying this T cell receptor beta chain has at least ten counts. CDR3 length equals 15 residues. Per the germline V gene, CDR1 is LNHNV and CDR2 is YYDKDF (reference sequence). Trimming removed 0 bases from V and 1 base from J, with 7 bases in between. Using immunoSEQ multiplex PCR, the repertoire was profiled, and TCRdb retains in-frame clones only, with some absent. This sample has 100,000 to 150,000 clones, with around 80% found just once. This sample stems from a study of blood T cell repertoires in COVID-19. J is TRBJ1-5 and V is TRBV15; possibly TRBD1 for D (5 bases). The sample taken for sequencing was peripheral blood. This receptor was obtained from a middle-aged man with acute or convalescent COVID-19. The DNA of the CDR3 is TGTGCCACCAGCAGAGATAAGGGGAGCAATCAGCCCCAGCATTTT. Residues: CATSRDKGSNQPQHF.